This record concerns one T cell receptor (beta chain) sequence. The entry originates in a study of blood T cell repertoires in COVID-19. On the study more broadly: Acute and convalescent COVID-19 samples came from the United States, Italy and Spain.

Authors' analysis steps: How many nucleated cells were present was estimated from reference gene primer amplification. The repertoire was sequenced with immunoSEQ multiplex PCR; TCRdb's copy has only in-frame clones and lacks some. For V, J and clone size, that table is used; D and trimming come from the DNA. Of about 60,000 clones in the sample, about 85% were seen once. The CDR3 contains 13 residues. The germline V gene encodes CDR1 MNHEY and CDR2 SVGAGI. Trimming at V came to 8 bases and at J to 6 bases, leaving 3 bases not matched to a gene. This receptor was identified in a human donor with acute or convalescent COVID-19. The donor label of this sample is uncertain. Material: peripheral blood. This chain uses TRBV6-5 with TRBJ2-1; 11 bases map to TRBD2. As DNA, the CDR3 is TGTGCCAGCGCTAGCGGGAGGTTCAATGAGCAGTTCTTC. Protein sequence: CASASGRFNEQFF.